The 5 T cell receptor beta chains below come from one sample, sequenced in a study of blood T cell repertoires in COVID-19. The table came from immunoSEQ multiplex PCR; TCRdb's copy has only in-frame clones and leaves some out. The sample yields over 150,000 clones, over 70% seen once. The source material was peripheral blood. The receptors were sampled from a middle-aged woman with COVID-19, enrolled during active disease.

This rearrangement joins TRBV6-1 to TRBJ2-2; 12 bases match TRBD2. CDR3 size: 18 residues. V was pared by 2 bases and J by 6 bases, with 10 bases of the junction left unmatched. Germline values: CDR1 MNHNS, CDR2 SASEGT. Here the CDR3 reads CASSEFPSGRAFPGELFF. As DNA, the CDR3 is TGTGCCAGCAGTGAATTTCCTAGCGGGAGGGCATTTCCCGGGGAGCTGTTTTTT.

The CDR3 bases are TGCAGTCTCGGACAGCCAGAAGCTTTCTTT. Its protein is CSLGQPEAFF. The chain is built from TRBV20-1 and TRBJ1-1; a weak D match, TRBD1 (6 bases). The CDR3 sequence is 10 residues long. The germline V and J ends were trimmed by 8 bases and 8 bases, with 12 bases remaining between them. Germline values: CDR1 DFQATT, CDR2 SNEGSKA (reference sequence).

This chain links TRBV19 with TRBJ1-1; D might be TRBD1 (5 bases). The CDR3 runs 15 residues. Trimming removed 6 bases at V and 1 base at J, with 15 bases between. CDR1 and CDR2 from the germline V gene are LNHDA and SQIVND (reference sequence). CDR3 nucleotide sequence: TGTGCCAGTAGCATCAGGGTCACCCAGAACACTGAAGCTTTCTTT. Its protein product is CASSIRVTQNTEAFF.

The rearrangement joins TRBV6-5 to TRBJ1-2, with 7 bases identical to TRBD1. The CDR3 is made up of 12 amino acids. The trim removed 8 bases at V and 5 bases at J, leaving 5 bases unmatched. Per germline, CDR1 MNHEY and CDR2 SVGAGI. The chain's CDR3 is CASRDRGYGYTF. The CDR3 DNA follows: TGTGCCAGCCGGGACAGAGGGTATGGCTACACCTTC.

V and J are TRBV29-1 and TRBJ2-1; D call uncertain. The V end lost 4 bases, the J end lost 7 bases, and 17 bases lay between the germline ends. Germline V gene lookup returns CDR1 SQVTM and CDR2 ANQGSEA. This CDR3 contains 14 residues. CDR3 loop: CSVAQLVASNEQFF. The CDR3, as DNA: TGCAGCGTTGCTCAGCTAGTAGCCTCGAATGAGCAGTTCTTC.